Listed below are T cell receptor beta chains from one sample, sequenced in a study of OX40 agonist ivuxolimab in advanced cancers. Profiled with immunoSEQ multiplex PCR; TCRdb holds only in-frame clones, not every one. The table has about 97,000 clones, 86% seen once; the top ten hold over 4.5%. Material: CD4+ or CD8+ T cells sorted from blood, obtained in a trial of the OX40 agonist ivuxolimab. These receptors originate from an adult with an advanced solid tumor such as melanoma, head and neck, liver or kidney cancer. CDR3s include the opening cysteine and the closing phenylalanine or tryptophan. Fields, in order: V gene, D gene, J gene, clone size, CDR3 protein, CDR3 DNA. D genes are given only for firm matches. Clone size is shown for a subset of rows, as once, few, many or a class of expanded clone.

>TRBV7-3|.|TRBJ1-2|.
CASSLFPRDYGYTF
TGTGCCAGCAGCTTATTTCCCAGGGACTATGGCTACACCTTC
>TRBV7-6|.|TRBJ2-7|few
CASSRRAQDEQYF
TGTGCCAGCAGCCGGAGGGCCCAGGACGAGCAGTACTTC
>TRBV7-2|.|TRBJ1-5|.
CASSLYQGLKHF
TGTGCCAGCAGCTTATACCAGGGCCTCAAGCATTTT
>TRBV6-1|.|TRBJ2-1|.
CASSRGGYNEQFF
TGTGCCAGCAGTCGAGGGGGGTACAATGAGCAGTTCTTC
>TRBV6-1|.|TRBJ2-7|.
CALGRVHEQYF
TGTGCCCTCGGGCGGGTCCACGAGCAGTACTTC
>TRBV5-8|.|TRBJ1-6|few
CASREWAGRSNSPLHF
TGTGCCAGCAGGGAATGGGCTGGAAGATCTAATTCACCCCTCCACTTT
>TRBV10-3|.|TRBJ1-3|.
CAISGTSGNTIYF
TGTGCCATCAGCGGGACCTCTGGAAACACCATATATTTT
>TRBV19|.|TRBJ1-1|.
CASSIASFYTEAFF
TGTGCCAGTAGTATAGCCAGTTTTTACACTGAAGCTTTCTTT
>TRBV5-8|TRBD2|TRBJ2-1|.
CASSSTSGRRRNEQFF
TGTGCCAGCAGCTCGACTAGCGGGAGAAGGCGCAATGAGCAGTTCTTC
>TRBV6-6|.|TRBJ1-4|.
CASSPPMATNEKLFF
TGTGCCAGCAGTCCCCCAATGGCAACTAATGAAAAACTGTTTTTT
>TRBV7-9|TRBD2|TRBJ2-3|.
CASSFTGGAVTDTQYF
TGTGCCAGCAGCTTCACCGGGGGGGCCGTCACAGATACGCAGTATTTT
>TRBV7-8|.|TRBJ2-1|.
CASSLSGLGNEQFF
TGTGCCAGCAGCTTATCGGGCCTAGGGAATGAGCAGTTCTTC
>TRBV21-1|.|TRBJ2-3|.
CASTGTGRDNTQYF
TGTGCCAGCACCGGGACAGGGCGAGATAATACGCAGTATTTT